A single TCR beta chain is shown here with its context. CDR1 is LGHNA, CDR2 YNFKEQ, per germline. The CDR3 consists of 15 residues. V was clipped by 0 bases and J by 3 bases, with 11 bases between them. Generated by immunoSEQ multiplex PCR, the TCRdb table keeps only in-frame clones and is missing some. The table includes roughly 60,000 clones, roughly 89% detected once. The sample is drawn from a study of technical replicates of blood from four donors. The source material was PBMCs. The clonotype comes from a human donor in good health. Some clones in this sample may be carry-over from other donors' samples. V and J are TRBV4-2 and TRBJ1-2; perhaps TRBD1 as D (6 bases). CDR3 DNA sequence: TGTGCCAGCAGCCAAGATCCCAAGGGGGACTATGGCTACACCTTC. This codes for CASSQDPKGDYGYTF.